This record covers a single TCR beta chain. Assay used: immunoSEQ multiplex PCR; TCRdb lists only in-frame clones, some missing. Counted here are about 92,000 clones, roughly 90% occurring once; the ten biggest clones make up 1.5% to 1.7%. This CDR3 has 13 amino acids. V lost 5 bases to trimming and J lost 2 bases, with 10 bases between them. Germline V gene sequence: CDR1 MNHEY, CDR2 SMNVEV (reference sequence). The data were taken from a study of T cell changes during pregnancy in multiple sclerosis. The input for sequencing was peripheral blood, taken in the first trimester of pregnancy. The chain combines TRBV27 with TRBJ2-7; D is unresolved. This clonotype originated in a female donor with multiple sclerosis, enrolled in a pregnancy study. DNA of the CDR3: TGTGCCAGCAGTCCTCTAGTGGCCTACGAGCAGTACTTC. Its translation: CASSPLVAYEQYF.